A selection of T cell receptor beta chains follows, all from one sample in a study of T-cell reconstitution after alpha-beta-depleted transplantation in children. TCRdb passed the PCR reads through MiXCR, listing each CDR3 protein once. The top ten hold roughly 3.3% of the sample, which has a few hundred thousand distinct CDR3 sequences, around 18% seen once. Sequencing was performed on PBMCs from the stem cell graft donor, taken from the stem cell graft. Every receptor here comes from a human donor who donated a stem cell graft to a child with acute lymphoblastic leukemia. The CDR3 runs from the conserved cysteine through the conserved F or W. Fields, in order: D gene, J gene, clone size, V gene, CDR3 DNA, CDR3 protein. D genes are given only for firm matches. The size field is filled for only some rows; it gives once, few, many or a size class.

>.|TRBJ2-1|few|TRBV9
TGTGCCAGCAGCCCTCGTGTGAGGTCTCAGTCTAATGAGCAGTTCTTC
CASSPRVRSQSNEQFF
>TRBD2|TRBJ2-3|few|TRBV6-1
TGTGCCATCGGGACTAGCGGGAGCGCAGATACGCAGTATTTT
CAIGTSGSADTQYF
>.|TRBJ2-3|.|TRBV3-1
TGTGCCAGCAGCCAGCTGACCTCCACAGATACGCAGTATTTT
CASSQLTSTDTQYF
>.|TRBJ2-7|.|TRBV18
TGTGCCAGCTCACCGGCAGGGTACTACGAGCAGTACTTC
CASSPAGYYEQYF
>.|TRBJ1-5|few|TRBV15
TGTGCCACCAGCAGACCGAGCGTGGGGCTGACGGATCAGCCCCAGCATTTT
CATSRPSVGLTDQPQHF
>TRBD1|TRBJ1-2|few|TRBV5-1
TGCGCCAGCAGCCGTGACTCAGGGGGGGTTGACTATGGCTACACCTTC
CASSRDSGGVDYGYTF
>.|TRBJ2-5|.|TRBV4-1
TGCGCCAGCAGCCAAGATTTGGGGGGTGTAGGGGAGACCCAGTACTTC
CASSQDLGGVGETQYF
>.|TRBJ1-4|.|TRBV5-1
TGCGCCAGCAGCTCGGCGGTGGGTGCGAGTGAAAAACTGTTTTTT
CASSSAVGASEKLFF
>TRBD2|TRBJ2-7|.|TRBV4-1
TGCGCCAGCAGCCAAGAACTCACTAGCGGGAGCTCCTACGAGCAGTACTTC
CASSQELTSGSSYEQYF
>TRBD1|TRBJ1-2|.|TRBV29-1
TGCAGCGTTGAGACGGACAGGGGTGATGGCTACACCTTC
CSVETDRGDGYTF
>.|TRBJ1-2|.|TRBV3-1
TGTGCCAGCAGCCCTGCTGGAGGGAACGGCTACACCTTC
CASSPAGGNGYTF
>.|TRBJ1-1|once|TRBV6-5
TGTGCCAGCAGTTACCCAACAGGGAGGGTATGGACCACTGAAGCTTTCTTT
CASSYPTGRVWTTEAFF
>TRBD2|TRBJ2-1|.|TRBV6-2/TRBV6-3
TGTGCCAGCAGTTACTCCCTCGGGCGGGAGTACTACAATGAGCAGTTCTTC
CASSYSLGREYYNEQFF
>TRBD2|TRBJ2-3|few|TRBV5-4
TGTGCCAGCAGCTTGTATCGAGCGGGAGGCACAGATACGCAGTATTTT
CASSLYRAGGTDTQYF
>TRBD1|TRBJ2-7|.|TRBV29-1
TGCAGCGTTGAAGTCGGACAGGCCTCGACCTACGAGCAGTACTTC
CSVEVGQASTYEQYF
>TRBD2|TRBJ2-7|.|TRBV29-1
TGCAGCGTTGTGGGGCCAGCGGGGGAGCAGTACTTC
CSVVGPAGEQYF
>.|TRBJ2-7|.|TRBV12-3/TRBV12-4
TGTGCCAGCAGTTGGGGGGCTTCAGGACCACCTTACGAGCAGTACTTC
CASSWGASGPPYEQYF
>.|TRBJ2-1|few|TRBV4-1
TGCGCCAGCAGCCTCCTCTCGGGGCAGGGTCAGGGGCTAGGTTTTTCCCATGAGCAGTTCTTC
CASSLLSGQGQGLGFSHEQFF
>TRBD2|TRBJ2-1|.|TRBV5-1
TGCGCCAGCAGCCTACACGGGACTAGCGGGAGCGGCTATGAGCAGTTCTTC
CASSLHGTSGSGYEQFF
>TRBD1|TRBJ2-3|.|TRBV5-1
TGCGCCAGCAGCCTCGGACAGGTCACAGATACGCAGTATTTT
CASSLGQVTDTQYF
>.|TRBJ1-2|.|TRBV20-1
TGCAGTGCTAGTCTCGGCGGACATAACTATGGCTACACCTTC
CSASLGGHNYGYTF
>.|TRBJ1-1|.|TRBV6-1
TGTGCCAGCAGTGAAGCTCCTGTTGAAGCTTTCTTT
CASSEAPVEAFF
>.|TRBJ1-1|.|TRBV29-1
TGCAGCGTTCCAGAGGGCTACACTGAAGCTTTCTTT
CSVPEGYTEAFF
>.|TRBJ2-1|.|TRBV27
TGTGCCAGCAGTTATCAGGGCGATGAGCAGTTCTTC
CASSYQGDEQFF
>TRBD1|TRBJ2-1|many|TRBV20-1
TGCAGTGCCCACCACAGGGGCCTTTACAATGAGCAGTTCTTC
CSAHHRGLYNEQFF
>TRBD1|TRBJ1-1|few|TRBV9
TGTGCCAGCAGCGTAGCTGAGACAGGGATCGCTGAAGCTTTCTTT
CASSVAETGIAEAFF
>.|TRBJ1-5|.|TRBV20-1
TGCAGTGCTAGAGACTACACGGGCAATCAGCCCCAGCATTTT
CSARDYTGNQPQHF
>.|TRBJ2-1|few|TRBV12-3/TRBV12-4
TGTGCCAGCACGACAGGATCCCGCTACAATGAGCAGTTCTTC
CASTTGSRYNEQFF
>TRBD1|TRBJ1-2|.|TRBV5-1
TGCGCCAGCAGCCCTCTCCCCGGGACAGGGCCTAACTATGGCTACACCTTC
CASSPLPGTGPNYGYTF
>TRBD2|TRBJ2-1|.|TRBV2
TGTGCCAGCAGTGAAGCCTCGGGACTAGGGTACAATGAGCAGTTCTTC
CASSEASGLGYNEQFF
>TRBD1|TRBJ1-1|.|TRBV5-1
TGCGCCAGCAGCTTCCTCCCGACAGGGATGAACACTGAAGCTTTCTTT
CASSFLPTGMNTEAFF
>TRBD1|TRBJ2-7|.|TRBV5-1
TGCGCCAGCAGCTTGGAGCAGGGGGTCTACGAGCAGTACTTC
CASSLEQGVYEQYF
>.|TRBJ1-3|.|TRBV7-2
TGTGCCAGCAGGCAAGGAGGGGGCTCTGGAAACACCATATATTTT
CASRQGGGSGNTIYF
>TRBD1|TRBJ1-2|few|TRBV5-1
TGCGCCAGCAGCTTTGGAGCCCCGGGGACAGAGCCAACCACTAACTATGGCTACACCTTC
CASSFGAPGTEPTTNYGYTF
>.|TRBJ1-5|.|TRBV30
TGTGCCTGGAGTGTAGCCGGCGAACTCTATAGCAATCAGCCCCAGCATTTT
CAWSVAGELYSNQPQHF
>.|TRBJ2-7|few|TRBV10-3
TGTGCCATCAGTGGAGGGGATAGTACCTACGAGCAGTACTTC
CAISGGDSTYEQYF
>.|TRBJ1-3|few|TRBV4-1
TGCGCCAGCAGCCAAGTCAACACCATATATTTT
CASSQVNTIYF
>TRBD2|TRBJ2-7|.|TRBV10-1
TGCGCCAGCAGTGAAGGGCGGGAGCCGTACGAGCAGTACTTC
CASSEGREPYEQYF
>.|TRBJ2-7|.|TRBV27
TGTGCCAGCAGTTTCGGACGAGGCTACGAGCAGTACTTC
CASSFGRGYEQYF
>.|TRBJ2-3|few|TRBV7-8
TGTGCCAGCAGCCCGCGAGGGTGGGTGAGGCAGTATTTT
CASSPRGWVRQYF
>.|TRBJ2-1|many|TRBV20-1
TGCAGTGCTAGGCCGGCCCAGCGGGTTATCAATGAGCAGTTCTTC
CSARPAQRVINEQFF
>.|TRBJ1-2|many|TRBV6-4
TGTGCCAACCAACCCCAATTAGCTAACTATGGCTACACCTTC
CANQPQLANYGYTF
>TRBD1|TRBJ2-3|few|TRBV29-1
TGCAGCGTTGAACCGGGACAGGGCACGCAGTATTTT
CSVEPGQGTQYF
>TRBD1|TRBJ1-1|.|TRBV29-1
TGCAGCGTTGAAACAGGGGAAGGTACTGAAGCTTTCTTT
CSVETGEGTEAFF
>TRBD1|TRBJ2-7|.|TRBV10-2
TGCGCCAGCAGTTCGACAGGGGCCCGGCAGCAGTACTTC
CASSSTGARQQYF
>.|TRBJ1-3|few|TRBV5-1
TGCGCCAGCAGCTTGGGGAATGTTGGAAACACCATATATTTT
CASSLGNVGNTIYF
>.|TRBJ2-7|.|TRBV5-1
TGCGCCAGCAGCTGGGACGGCAGCGGCGAGCAGTACTTC
CASSWDGSGEQYF
>TRBD1|TRBJ1-2|.|TRBV3-1
TGTGCCAGCCGGGGACAGGGAGGCTATGGCTACACCTTC
CASRGQGGYGYTF
>.|TRBJ2-7|many|TRBV12-3/TRBV12-4
TGTGCCAGCAGGAGAGGAAGCTCCTACGAGCAGTACTTC
CASRRGSSYEQYF
>.|TRBJ1-2|.|TRBV12-5
TGTGCTAGTGGTTTCGATATGAACTATGGCTACACCTTC
CASGFDMNYGYTF
>.|TRBJ2-7|.|TRBV6-1
TGTGCCAGCAGTGAAGGAGGGACTTTCCTCTACGAGCAGTACTTC
CASSEGGTFLYEQYF
>TRBD2|TRBJ2-5|.|TRBV20-1
TGCAGTGCTCCCCCGAGTTGGACTAGCGGGAGCCAAGAGACCCAGTACTTC
CSAPPSWTSGSQETQYF
>.|TRBJ1-1|few|TRBV5-6
TGTGCCAGCAGCCCCCGGGGGAGGGAGACTGAAGCTTTCTTT
CASSPRGRETEAFF
>.|TRBJ2-2|.|TRBV11-2
TGTGCCAGCAGCCTCGTAGGATTGGAAAACACCGGGGAGCTGTTTTTT
CASSLVGLENTGELFF